This note documents a single T cell receptor (beta chain) sequence. The source of the sample is a study of blood T cell repertoires in COVID-19. In the study overall: T cells, B-cell-depleted T cells, or PBMCs provided the cDNA or gDNA that served as material.

The V gene's germline CDR1 is MNHNS and CDR2 SASEGT. Trimming stripped 4 bases from V and 4 bases from J, with 29 bases between. There are 20 residues in the CDR3. In the original analysis: Amplification of reference gene primers was used by the study to estimate nucleated cell counts. Assay: immunoSEQ multiplex PCR; the TCRdb copy retains only in-frame clones and omits some. Clone size and the V and J calls come from that table; the DNA yielded D and trimming. This sample has 300,000 to 450,000 clones, with around nine tenths found just once. The sample consisted of peripheral blood. This clonotype originated in a human donor in a cohort sampled during active COVID-19. This chain joins TRBV6-1 and TRBJ2-1, with D perhaps matching TRBD2 (6 bases). CDR3 sequence reads: CASSGGGGLATPLGYNEQFF. In nucleotides, the CDR3 is TGTGCCAGCAGTGGCGGCGGTGGGCTAGCGACTCCATTAGGGTACAATGAGCAGTTCTTC.